These T cell receptor beta chains were read from a single sample in a study of cytomegalovirus exposure and HLA in healthy donors. This table comes from immunoSEQ multiplex PCR, and its TCRdb copy is limited to in-frame clones, with some not included. The sample shows around 100,000 clones, about 79% of them seen only once. What was sequenced was PBMCs. All receptors derive from a female donor in good health and CMV-seropositive. Both conserved end residues are part of each CDR3. A D gene is named only where the DNA matches it firmly. The size of a clone is reported for some rows only, either as once, few or many, or as a class for expanded clones.

D,size,V,J,DNA,CDR3
TRBD1,.,TRBV27,TRBJ1-2,TGTGCCAGCAGTCCCAGGGGGCGCGTCTATGGCTACACCTTC,CASSPRGRVYGYTF
TRBD1,.,TRBV5-4,TRBJ1-2,TGTGCCAGCAGCTTGGGACAGGGTTTCTATGGCTACACCTTC,CASSLGQGFYGYTF
.,.,TRBV6-5,TRBJ1-2,TGTGCCAGCAGTTATGAGGGCGGAAACTATGGCTACACCTTC,CASSYEGGNYGYTF
TRBD1,.,TRBV28,TRBJ1-1,TGTGCCAGCGGGACAGGGTTTGAAGCTTTCTTT,CASGTGFEAFF
TRBD1,.,TRBV7-2,TRBJ1-2,TGTGCCAGCAGCTTAGAGACAGGGCGCTACACCTTC,CASSLETGRYTF
.,.,TRBV14,TRBJ1-2,TGTGCCAGCAGTCCAACCCAGAACTATGGCTACACCTTC,CASSPTQNYGYTF
.,.,TRBV6-5,TRBJ1-1,TGTGCCAGCAGTTACTCGACCGCAGGCCACACTGAAGCCTTCTTT,CASSYSTAGHTEAFF
TRBD1,.,TRBV7-9,TRBJ2-7,TGTGCCAGCAGCTTAACCGGGACAGGCGCCCACGAGCAGTACTTC,CASSLTGTGAHEQYF
.,few,TRBV7-9,TRBJ2-7,TGTGCCAGCAGTTCCGACAGTTTCTCCTACGAGCAGTACTTC,CASSSDSFSYEQYF
.,.,TRBV2,TRBJ2-7,TGTGCCAGCAGTGAAACTGCTGGAGGGACCAGGCGCCACTTC,CASSETAGGTRRHF
.,few,TRBV4-1,TRBJ1-2,TGCGCCAGCAGCCAAGAGGCGGTGGCAGTCAACTATGGCTACACCTTC,CASSQEAVAVNYGYTF
.,.,TRBV29-1,TRBJ1-2,TGCAGCGCTGCACAGGGTCCTAACTATGGCTACACCTTC,CSAAQGPNYGYTF
TRBD1,.,TRBV27,TRBJ1-1,TGTGCCAGCAGACTTTTATCCGACAGGGGCGACACTGAAGCTTTCTTT,CASRLLSDRGDTEAFF
.,.,TRBV20-1,TRBJ2-3,TGCAGTGGGGGAGTGGGGGATACGCAGTATTTT,CSGGVGDTQYF
.,.,TRBV11-2,TRBJ1-4,TGTGCCAGCAGCCATTCCCGAAACAGTCCTCCTACAACTAATGAAAAACTGTTTTTT,CASSHSRNSPPTTNEKLFF
.,.,TRBV7-2,TRBJ1-1,TGTGCCAGCAGCTTAACGACAGGAAACACTGAAGCTTTCTTT,CASSLTTGNTEAFF
.,.,TRBV29-1,TRBJ2-1,TGCAGCGCCGGTACAGGTTACAATGAGCAGTTCTTC,CSAGTGYNEQFF
.,.,TRBV4-2,TRBJ1-4,TGTGCCAGCAGCCCGGGGGCCAGGGAGGGTGAAAAACTGTTTTTT,CASSPGAREGEKLFF
.,.,TRBV12-2,TRBJ1-1,TGTGCAAGTCGCTTAGCTATTTCCACTGAAGCTTTCTTT,CASRLAISTEAFF
TRBD1,.,TRBV5-1,TRBJ1-2,TGCGCCAGCAGCTCCGCGGGTTTGGGACAGCACAATAACTATGGCTACACCTTC,CASSSAGLGQHNNYGYTF
TRBD2,.,TRBV30,TRBJ2-3,TGTGCCTGGAGTGCCGTGACTAGCGGGAGTTGGTCGGGCACAGATACGCAGTATTTT,CAWSAVTSGSWSGTDTQYF
.,.,TRBV11-2,TRBJ2-4,TGTGCCAGCAGCTTAATCCAGGGCGGCATTCAGTACTTC,CASSLIQGGIQYF
.,.,TRBV5-1,TRBJ2-7,TGCGCCAGCAGCTTGGACGCTAGGGGCGAGCAGTACTTC,CASSLDARGEQYF
.,.,TRBV4-1,TRBJ1-5,TGCGCCAGCAGCCTTAGTGGGCAGCCAAATCAGCCCCAGCATTTT,CASSLSGQPNQPQHF
TRBD2,.,TRBV5-4,TRBJ2-3,TGTGCCAGCAGCCCGGGGGGGCGGGTCAGTAGCACAGATACGCAGTATTTT,CASSPGGRVSSTDTQYF
.,.,TRBV7-6,TRBJ1-4,TGTGCCAGCAGCCCCGGGGGTGAAAAACTGTTTTTT,CASSPGGEKLFF
TRBD1,few,TRBV30,TRBJ1-2,TGTGCCTGGAGTGCCACAGGGGAGGATGGCTACACCTTC,CAWSATGEDGYTF
TRBD1,.,TRBV7-2,TRBJ1-1,TGTGCCAGCAGTCTGCAGGGGGGGAACACTGAAGCTTTCTTT,CASSLQGGNTEAFF
.,.,TRBV7-2,TRBJ2-3,TGTGCCAGCAGCTTGGGACTTATCACAGATACGCAGTATTTT,CASSLGLITDTQYF
TRBD2,.,TRBV6-4,TRBJ2-2,TGTGCCAGCAGTCCTTCAGCGGGGGGCGGCGGGGAGCTGTTTTTT,CASSPSAGGGGELFF
.,.,TRBV6-5,TRBJ1-1,TGTGCCTGCTCGGACCAGGGGTTTGAAGCTTTCTTT,CACSDQGFEAFF
TRBD1,.,TRBV7-2,TRBJ2-4,TGTGCCAGCAGCCCGGACAGGGTGAACAGTCAGTACTTC,CASSPDRVNSQYF
TRBD1,.,TRBV7-9,TRBJ1-1,TGTTCCAGCAGCTTATCTCCGTGGGACAGGAACACTGAAGCTTTCTTT,CSSSLSPWDRNTEAFF
.,.,TRBV19,TRBJ2-3,TGTGCCAGTACCCAATCAGGGTGGGATACGCAGTATTTT,CASTQSGWDTQYF
.,once,TRBV19,TRBJ2-7,TGTGCCAGTAACCCTGGAGGGGTTTCTGATGACGAGCAGTACTTC,CASNPGGVSDDEQYF
.,few,TRBV7-2,TRBJ1-1,TGTGCCAGCAGCCCCCGGAGGCCCCTGAACACTGAAGCTTTCTTT,CASSPRRPLNTEAFF
.,.,TRBV7-8,TRBJ2-5,TGTGCCAGCAGCTCGGCGGGACTCGGGGAGGGGGATTACTACTTC,CASSSAGLGEGDYYF
.,.,TRBV5-8,TRBJ2-6,TGTGCCAGCAGCCGGGACATATCACTCTCTGGGGCCAACGTCCTGACTTTC,CASSRDISLSGANVLTF
.,.,TRBV6-4,TRBJ2-7,TGTGCCAGCAGGTCCAGACGGGGATTCTACGAGCAGTACTTC,CASRSRRGFYEQYF
.,.,TRBV19,TRBJ2-2,TGTGCCAGTAGCGTTAGAATTCAAGCCGGGGAGCTGTTTTTT,CASSVRIQAGELFF
.,.,TRBV30,TRBJ1-2,TGTGCCTGGAGCCCAGGGGACTATGGCTACACCTTC,CAWSPGDYGYTF
TRBD2,few,TRBV14,TRBJ2-7,TGTGCCAGCAGCCAACTTGGACTAGCGGGGACCTACGAGCAGTACTTC,CASSQLGLAGTYEQYF
TRBD2,.,TRBV7-8,TRBJ2-1,TGTGCCAGCAGCTTAGGGACTAGCGGGAATGAGCAGTTCTTC,CASSLGTSGNEQFF
TRBD2,once,TRBV7-8,TRBJ2-7,TGTGCCAGCAGCTTAGTAGGGACTAGCAACGAGCAGTACTTC,CASSLVGTSNEQYF
.,.,TRBV2,TRBJ1-1,TGTGCCAGCACTCGACCAAGAGGGGGGAACACTGAAGCTTTCTTT,CASTRPRGGNTEAFF
TRBD1,.,TRBV10-3,TRBJ1-2,TGTGCCATCAGTGAACAGGGGGGTTATGGCTACACCTTC,CAISEQGGYGYTF
TRBD1,.,TRBV6-5,TRBJ1-2,TGTGCCAGCAGGCCAACAGGGGGCAGCGGCTACACCTTC,CASRPTGGSGYTF